This T cell receptor beta chain was captured in a study of high-grade serous ovarian cancer treatment subgroups. Study-wide context: Each sample yielded on average around 7,000 unique TCR beta rearrangements from some 14,000 reads.

Tumor tissue was taken before any definitive surgery or chemotherapy was given. Concerning this clone: Its antigen is unidentified.

General study results and limits: Same-patient tumor repertoires overlapped at about 0.095 to 0.8; different patients barely overlapped.

Data came from immunoSEQ multiplex PCR; TCRdb stores just in-frame clones and leaves some out. This sample carries about 11,000 clones, 83% of them seen once, and the ten largest clones take about 6.1%. V shed 1 base, J shed 3 bases, and the junction held 4 bases outside the gene matches. The CDR3 is 16 amino acids. Germline-derived CDR1 and CDR2 are SGHRS and YFSETQ. The chain couples TRBV5-1 to TRBJ2-6; 7 bases align to TRBD1. Sequenced sample: tumor tissue. The source is a human donor with high-grade serous ovarian cancer. Written as DNA, the CDR3 is TGCGCCAGCAGCTTGTCCGGGACAGTTGGGGCCAACGTCCTGACTTTC. Translation gives CASSLSGTVGANVLTF. The full variable domain, in which reference TRBV5-1 and TRBJ2-6 provide the parts outside the CDR3, is KAGVTQTPRYLIKTRGQQVTLSCSPISGHRSVSWYQQTPGQGLQFLFEYFSETQRNKGNFPGRFSGRQFSNSRSEMNVSTLELGDSALYLCASSLSGTVGANVLTFGAGSRLTVL.